Sequencing of this T cell receptor beta chain was carried out in a study of cytomegalovirus exposure and HLA in healthy donors. General study points: In a later analysis, HLA-associated beta chains showed higher expansion and lower generation probabilities than comparable chains. It was 150 to 200 TCR beta chains that were listed as cytomegalovirus-associated. Apart from CMV serostatus, no immune exposure information was available. An analysis that was carried out later associated 16,000 or so TCR beta sequences with HLA alleles at 0.05 false discovery rate.

The CDR3 totals 15 residues. Germline V lookup: CDR1 MNHEY, CDR2 SVGAGI. V was trimmed by 6 bases and J by 6 bases, leaving 21 bases between them. PCR amplification relied on 60 Vbeta primers (plus 13 Jbeta primers). Profiled with immunoSEQ multiplex PCR; TCRdb holds only in-frame clones, not every one. The data contain 200,000 to 250,000 clones, approximately 83% of them seen just once; the ten biggest clones take up about 1.4%. As concerns this clone: Its antigen is currently unknown.

Sequencing input: PBMCs. The chain has TRBV6-5 and TRBJ2-7, with D hard to call. The origin of this receptor is a girl between 5 and 17 years old in good health and CMV-seronegative. The CDR3 DNA follows: TGTGCCAGCAGCCTATCCATTCCCCGACAAGGCGAGCAGTACTTC. It specifies CASSLSIPRQGEQYF.